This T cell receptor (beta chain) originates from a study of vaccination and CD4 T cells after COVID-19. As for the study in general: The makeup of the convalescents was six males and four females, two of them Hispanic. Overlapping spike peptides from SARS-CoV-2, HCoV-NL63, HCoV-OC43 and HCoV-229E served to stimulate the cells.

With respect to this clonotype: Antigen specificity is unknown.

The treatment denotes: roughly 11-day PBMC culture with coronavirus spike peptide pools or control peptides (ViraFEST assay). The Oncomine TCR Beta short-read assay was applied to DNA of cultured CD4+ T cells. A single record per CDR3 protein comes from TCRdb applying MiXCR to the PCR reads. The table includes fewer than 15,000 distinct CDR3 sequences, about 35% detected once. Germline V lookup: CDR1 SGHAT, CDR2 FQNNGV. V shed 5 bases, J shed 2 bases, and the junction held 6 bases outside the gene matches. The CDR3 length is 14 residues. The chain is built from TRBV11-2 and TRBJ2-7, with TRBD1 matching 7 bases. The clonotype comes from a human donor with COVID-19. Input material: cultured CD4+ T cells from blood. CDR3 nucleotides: TGTGCCAGCAGCCGAACTCAGGGGGCCTACGAGCAGTACTTC. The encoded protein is CASSRTQGAYEQYF.